The rows below give T cell receptor beta chains drawn from one sample of a study of control samples from healthy donors and cancer patients. The method was immunoSEQ multiplex PCR; TCRdb's version includes in-frame clones alone and lacks a portion of them. The sample includes tens of thousands of clones, over 85% of them seen just once. Sequencing was performed on PBMCs. Receptor source: a woman aged 55-70 years with head and neck cancer. CDR3s include the opening cysteine and the closing phenylalanine or tryptophan. Each record gives: J gene, D gene, V gene, clone size, CDR3 protein, CDR3 DNA. A D gene is named only where the DNA matches it firmly. The size of a clone is reported for some rows only, either as once, few or many, or as a class for expanded clones.

TRBJ1-4 . TRBV28 once CASRRPTNEKLFF TGTGCCAGCAGGCGTCCAACTAATGAAAAACTGTTTTTT
TRBJ2-5 TRBD1 TRBV5-6 . CASSFQTGGAETQYF TGTGCCAGCAGCTTCCAGACAGGGGGCGCGGAGACCCAGTACTTC
TRBJ2-3 . TRBV7-9 . CASSLTINTDTQYF TGTGCCAGCAGCTTAACAATAAACACAGATACGCAGTATTTT
TRBJ2-5 . TRBV30 . CAWNRFRETQYF TGTGCCTGGAATAGATTTCGAGAGACCCAGTACTTC
TRBJ1-1 . TRBV12-3/TRBV12-4 . CASSWGGTEAFF TGTGCCAGCAGTTGGGGGGGCACTGAAGCTTTCTTT
TRBJ2-3 . TRBV18 . CASSPSGGRESDTQYF TGTGCCAGCTCCCCCTCCGGGGGCAGGGAGTCAGATACGCAGTATTTT
TRBJ2-1 . TRBV7-9 . CASSSTDSRSSYNEQFF TGTGCCAGCAGCTCTACGGACTCCCGTAGCTCCTACAATGAGCAGTTCTTC
TRBJ2-2 . TRBV9 once CASGTSNTGELFF TGTGCCAGCGGGACCTCGAACACCGGGGAGCTGTTTTTT
TRBJ2-1 . TRBV7-3 once CASTPRVGSPNEQFF TGTGCCAGCACCCCACGGGTCGGGAGTCCCAATGAGCAGTTCTTC
TRBJ2-5 TRBD2 TRBV19 . CASSPQGLAGGPSETQYF TGTGCCAGTAGTCCCCAGGGACTAGCGGGAGGGCCCTCTGAGACCCAGTACTTC
TRBJ2-7 . TRBV12-3/TRBV12-4 . CASNIGPLQKQYF TGTGCCAGCAATATAGGACCCCTACAGAAGCAGTACTTC
TRBJ2-6 . TRBV6-5 . CASSYYGTNGANVLTF TGTGCCAGCAGTTACTATGGTACTAATGGGGCCAACGTCCTGACTTTC
TRBJ1-2 TRBD1 TRBV30 . CAWRGGQSGHYGYTF TGTGCCTGGAGGGGGGGACAGTCGGGCCACTATGGCTACACCTTC
TRBJ2-2 TRBD2 TRBV5-5 . CASSLLAGATNTGELFF TGTGCCAGCAGCTTGCTAGCGGGAGCTACGAACACCGGGGAGCTGTTTTTT
TRBJ2-2 TRBD2 TRBV11-2 . CASSSGLAGYTGELFF TGTGCCAGCAGCTCGGGACTAGCGGGATACACCGGGGAGCTGTTTTTT
TRBJ1-1 . TRBV18 . CASSPDRSSTEAFF TGTGCCAGCTCACCAGATAGGAGCAGCACTGAAGCTTTCTTT
TRBJ1-4 TRBD1 TRBV28 few CASSLLSLGTATNEKLFF TGTGCCAGCAGTTTATTATCCCTGGGGACAGCAACTAATGAAAAACTGTTTTTT
TRBJ1-2 . TRBV19 once CASTFWERANYGYTF TGTGCCAGTACCTTTTGGGAGAGGGCTAACTATGGCTACACCTTC
TRBJ2-3 . TRBV9 . CASSVSERRTDTQYF TGTGCCAGCAGCGTATCGGAGCGGCGCACAGATACGCAGTATTTT
TRBJ1-1 . TRBV24-1 . CATSDLLYTEAFF TGTGCCACCAGTGATCTGTTGTACACTGAAGCTTTCTTT
TRBJ2-1 TRBD1 TRBV24-1 once CATSDLDRGNEQFF TGTGCCACCAGTGACCTGGACAGGGGGAATGAGCAGTTCTTC
TRBJ2-7 . TRBV18 . CASSPPTGRAYEQYF TGTGCCAGCTCACCACCGACTGGGAGAGCCTACGAGCAGTACTTC
TRBJ2-5 TRBD1 TRBV5-1 . CASSQGGGQGLQETQYF TGCGCCAGCAGCCAAGGCGGGGGACAGGGACTCCAAGAGACCCAGTACTTC
TRBJ2-3 . TRBV3-1/TRBV3-2 . CASSQASGALGTDTQYF TGTGCCAGCAGCCAAGCGTCGGGAGCTTTGGGTACAGATACGCAGTATTTT
TRBJ1-1 . TRBV11-2 few CASSLSPGPEAFF TGTGCCAGCAGCTTAAGCCCCGGTCCTGAAGCTTTCTTT
TRBJ2-7 . TRBV19 . CASSIGNIQTAPYEQYF TGTGCCAGTAGTATAGGGAATATACAGACCGCTCCCTACGAGCAGTACTTC
TRBJ2-7 TRBD2 TRBV5-1 . CASSPRLAGSSYEQYF TGCGCCAGCAGCCCTAGACTAGCGGGAAGTTCCTACGAGCAGTACTTC
TRBJ2-7 . TRBV27 . CASSLSGRQGYEQYF TGTGCCAGCAGTTTATCGGGGCGGCAGGGCTACGAGCAGTACTTC
TRBJ2-7 . TRBV19 once CASSGEASLSYEQYF TGTGCCAGTAGTGGGGAGGCATCCCTTTCCTACGAGCAGTACTTC
TRBJ1-2 TRBD1 TRBV28 . CASSLTGGPFYGYTF TGTGCCAGCAGTTTGACAGGGGGCCCCTTCTATGGCTACACCTTC
TRBJ2-7 TRBD2 TRBV2 . CASPHGTTYEQYF TGTGCCAGCCCCCACGGGACTACCTACGAGCAGTACTTC
TRBJ2-6 . TRBV5-1 . CASSLMPLSGANVLTF TGCGCCAGCAGCTTGATGCCCCTGTCTGGGGCCAACGTCCTGACTTTC
TRBJ1-2 . TRBV6-5 once CASSLGGYGYTF TGTGCCAGCAGTTTGGGGGGCTATGGCTACACCTTC
TRBJ1-2 . TRBV27 once CATTPAGGLGGYTF TGTGCCACCACCCCTGCGGGGGGCCTGGGTGGCTACACCTTC
TRBJ1-2 . TRBV7-9 . CASSNIMGSLRDGYTF TGTGCCAGCAGCAATATTATGGGTAGTTTAAGGGATGGCTACACCTTC
TRBJ2-5 TRBD1 TRBV5-4 . CASSSRDRAQETQYF TGTGCCAGCAGCTCCCGGGACAGGGCCCAAGAGACCCAGTACTTC
TRBJ1-5 . TRBV7-9 few CASSFLSIPVRPQHF TGTGCCAGCAGCTTCCTATCTATACCAGTCCGGCCCCAGCATTTT
TRBJ2-5 . TRBV7-9 . CATDTRTKETQYF TGTGCCACAGACACAAGGACGAAAGAGACCCAGTACTTC
TRBJ1-5 . TRBV6-1 . CASSERGSGQPQHF TGTGCCAGCAGTGAAAGAGGATCTGGTCAGCCCCAGCATTTT
TRBJ2-7 . TRBV28 . CASRTGAGSYEQYF TGTGCCAGCAGAACCGGGGCAGGAAGCTACGAGCAGTACTTC
TRBJ1-1 . TRBV7-9 . CASSINTVAFF TGTGCCAGCAGCATAAATACCGTAGCTTTCTTT
TRBJ2-1 . TRBV5-1 . CASSLLASVTYNEQFF TGCGCCAGCAGCTTGTTGGCTAGCGTAACCTACAATGAGCAGTTCTTC
TRBJ2-5 . TRBV9 few CASSVDLAQETQYF TGTGCCAGCAGCGTAGACCTAGCCCAAGAGACCCAGTACTTC
TRBJ2-1 TRBD2 TRBV18 . CASSPISSGGYNEQFF TGTGCCAGCTCACCAATCTCTAGCGGAGGATACAATGAGCAGTTCTTC
TRBJ2-2 TRBD2 TRBV6-5 . CATSEGLAGVGELFF TGTGCCACCTCGGAGGGACTAGCGGGAGTCGGGGAGCTGTTTTTT
TRBJ1-1 . TRBV5-1 . CASSRAGSGPEAFF TGCGCCAGCAGCCGGGCGGGGAGTGGTCCTGAAGCTTTCTTT
TRBJ2-1 TRBD2 TRBV6-6 . CASSYVSGGPRDEQFF TGTGCCAGCAGTTACGTCTCGGGAGGGCCTCGGGATGAGCAGTTCTTC
TRBJ2-7 TRBD2 TRBV25-1 once CASRSDGTSMYEQYF TGTGCCAGCAGGTCTGACGGGACTAGCATGTACGAGCAGTACTTC
TRBJ2-3 . TRBV5-1 . CASSLVTGADTQYF TGCGCCAGCAGCTTGGTGACGGGGGCAGATACGCAGTATTTT
TRBJ2-7 . TRBV5-4 . CASSLSGLYEQYF TGTGCCAGCAGCTTAAGCGGGCTTTACGAGCAGTACTTC
TRBJ2-7 TRBD1 TRBV24-1 . CATSDHTGGRLDEQYF TGTGCCACCAGTGACCACACAGGGGGCCGTTTGGACGAGCAGTACTTC
TRBJ2-1 . TRBV30 few CAWSVGDIKNNEQFF TGTGCCTGGAGTGTGGGGGACATTAAAAACAATGAGCAGTTCTTC